This is a list of T cell receptor beta chains from one sample in a study of blood T cell repertoires in COVID-19. TCRdb's copy holds only in-frame clones and misses some; the assay was immunoSEQ multiplex PCR. The sample has over 50,000 clones; approximately 78% are singletons. The sequenced sample consisted of PBMCs or T cells enriched from blood (not recorded which). The origin of the receptors is a woman in her forties with acute COVID-19. The conserved cysteine and the conserved F or W are not part of the CDR3 here.

V	CDR3
TRBV11-2	ASTHRLDSSNTEAF
TRBV7-2	ASSPPGLAGVTQY
TRBV6-4	ASSPTGRINSPLH
TRBV19	ASSIRGRGELF
TRBV11-3	ASRVAGGIEQF
TRBV4-2	ASSQDWLNTGELF
TRBV7-9	ASSVTGQGDEKLF
TRBV7-9	ASSLKGPGQGGQPQH
TRBV15	ATSRGQLAVNNEQF
TRBV6-8	ASRTDREHRGAV
TRBV28	ASSLVRGRGETQY
TRBV6-5	ASSRTGAGELF
TRBV10-2	ASSERAGGDTDTQY
TRBV19	ASRPGQTLQPQH
TRBV11-2	ASSAAGGPTVSEQF
TRBV5-4	ASSLGGRGNEQF
TRBV19	ASSTGQGYGDTQY
TRBV19	ASSTGTGYQPQH
TRBV6-6	ASSPGQGRVPQH
TRBV13	ASSRGDNEKLF
TRBV6-5	ASRDYNTKNEQF
TRBV29-1	SVEDEVSSLF
TRBV7-9	ASSLDRNNEQF
TRBV28	ASSTRQGALEKLF
TRBV3-1/TRBV3-2	ASSRGGVNTGELF
TRBV28	ASSKDRGVTQPQH
TRBV5-4	ASSLGQLYTDTQY
TRBV19	ASSPGLFNYGYT
TRBV19	ASSPEGGLGGANVLT
TRBV10-1	ASSPAGTENTEAF
TRBV27	ASSPPGGSREQF
TRBV24-1	ATSDPAGNRQNEQF
TRBV19	ASSVSGAWNYGYT
TRBV27	ASSFIGGSYEQY
TRBV5-6	ASSLAGARYGYT
TRBV13	ASSSGGLTGSTEAF
TRBV28	ASSLVGGSRSPLH